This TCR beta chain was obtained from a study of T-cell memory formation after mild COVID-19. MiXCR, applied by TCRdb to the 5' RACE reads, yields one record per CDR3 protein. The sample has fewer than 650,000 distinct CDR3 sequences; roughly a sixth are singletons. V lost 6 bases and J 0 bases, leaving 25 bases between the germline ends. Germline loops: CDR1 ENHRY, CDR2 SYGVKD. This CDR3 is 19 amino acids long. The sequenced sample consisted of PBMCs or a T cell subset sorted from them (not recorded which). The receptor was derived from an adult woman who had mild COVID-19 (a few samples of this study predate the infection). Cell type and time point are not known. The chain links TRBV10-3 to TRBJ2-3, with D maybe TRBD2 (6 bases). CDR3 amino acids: CAIRVLGGLPHSSTDTQYF. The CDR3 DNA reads TGTGCCATCAGGGTGCTCGGGGGTCTACCCCACTCTAGCACAGATACGCAGTATTTT.